This T cell receptor (beta chain) is drawn from a study of shared clonotypes between healthy human individuals. Study context: Three men and a couple of women, aged 18 to 49, were donors. Study-wide results and limits: Clonotype sharing levels among donors were expected to vary with sequencing depth. In the sorted subsets, rarefaction showed sequencing was incomplete despite large depth.

Researchers partitioned CD4+ cells into CD45RA+ naive and CD45RA-negative memory subsets. Of note for this clone: The antigen is unknown.

Assay: immunoSEQ multiplex PCR; the TCRdb copy retains only in-frame clones and omits some. Among some 980,000 clones listed, approximately 80% were seen once. The V segment lost 4 bases and the J segment 5 bases; nucleotides outside the gene matches: 10. This CDR3 comprises 15 residues. CDR1 is SGHTA, CDR2 FQGNSA, per germline. The sequencing input was memory CD4+ T cells sorted from blood. Specified subset: CD45RA-negative fraction. The receptor was isolated from a man aged 18 to 30 in good health. J is TRBJ1-2 and V is TRBV7-2, with 7 bases fitting TRBD1. The CDR3 DNA follows: TGTGCCAGCAGCTCATTGCGGCACAGGGGTTATGGCTACACCTTC. Amino acids: CASSSLRHRGYGYTF.